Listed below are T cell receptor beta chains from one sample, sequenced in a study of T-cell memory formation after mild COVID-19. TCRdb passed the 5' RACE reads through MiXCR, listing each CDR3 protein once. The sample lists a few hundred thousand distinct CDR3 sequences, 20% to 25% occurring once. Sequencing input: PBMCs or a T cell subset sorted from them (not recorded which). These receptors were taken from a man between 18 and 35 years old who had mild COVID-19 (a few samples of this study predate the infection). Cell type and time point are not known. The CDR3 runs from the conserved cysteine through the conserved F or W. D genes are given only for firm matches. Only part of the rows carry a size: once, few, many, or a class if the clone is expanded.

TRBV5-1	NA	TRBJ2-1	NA	CASSNSQGSSSYNEQFF	TGCGCCAGCAGCAACTCACAGGGCAGTAGCTCCTACAATGAGCAGTTCTTC
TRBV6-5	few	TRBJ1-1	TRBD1	CASSYRYSGQGLNTEAFF	TGTGCCAGCAGTTATAGATATAGTGGACAGGGACTGAACACTGAAGCTTTCTTT
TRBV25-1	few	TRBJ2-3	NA	CASRGGRTGGDTQYF	TGTGCCAGCAGGGGGGGTCGGACAGGCGGGGATACGCAGTATTTT
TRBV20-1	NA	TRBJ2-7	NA	CSARDTNLGWGRYEQYF	TGCAGTGCTAGAGATACGAACTTAGGTTGGGGGCGATACGAGCAGTACTTC
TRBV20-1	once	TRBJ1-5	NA	CSVNRGNQPQHF	TGCAGTGTAAACAGGGGCAATCAGCCCCAGCATTTT
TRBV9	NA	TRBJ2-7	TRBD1	CASSNGPDRGIYEQYF	TGTGCCAGCAGCAACGGTCCGGACAGGGGGATCTACGAGCAGTACTTC
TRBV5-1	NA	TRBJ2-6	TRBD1	CASSAGTGSGANVLTF	TGCGCCAGCAGCGCCGGGACAGGGTCTGGGGCCAACGTCCTGACTTTC
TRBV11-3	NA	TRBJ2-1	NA	CASSHTHNEQFF	TGTGCCAGCAGCCACACCCACAATGAGCAGTTCTTC
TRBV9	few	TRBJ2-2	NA	CASSVWNTGELFF	TGTGCCAGCAGCGTTTGGAACACCGGGGAGCTGTTTTTT
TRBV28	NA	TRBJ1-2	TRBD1	CASSAPGTGEGDGYTF	TGTGCCAGCAGTGCCCCCGGGACAGGGGAGGGCGATGGCTACACCTTC
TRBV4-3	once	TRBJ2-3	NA	CASSQVVGTQYF	TGCGCCAGCAGCCAAGTTGTGGGTACGCAGTATTTT
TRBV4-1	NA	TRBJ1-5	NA	CASSQSRSGGQPQHF	TGCGCCAGCAGCCAATCACGTTCGGGGGGTCAGCCCCAGCATTTT
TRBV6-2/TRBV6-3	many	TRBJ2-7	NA	CASSWAGSYEQYF	TGTGCCAGCAGTTGGGCAGGCTCCTACGAGCAGTACTTC
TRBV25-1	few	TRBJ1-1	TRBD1	CASSGTGRAEAFF	TGTGCCAGCAGTGGGACAGGGAGGGCTGAAGCTTTCTTT
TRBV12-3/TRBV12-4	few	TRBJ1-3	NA	CASSSTGEGNTIYF	TGTGCCAGCAGCTCGACCGGAGAGGGAAACACCATATATTTT
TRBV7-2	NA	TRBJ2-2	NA	CASSFEGFTGELFF	TGTGCCAGCAGCTTTGAAGGATTCACCGGGGAGCTGTTTTTT
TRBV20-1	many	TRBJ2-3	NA	CSASPVIGSRGGTDTQYF	TGCAGTGCTAGCCCTGTGATAGGGAGCCGAGGTGGGACAGATACGCAGTATTTT
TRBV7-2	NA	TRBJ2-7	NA	CASSYARGYEQYF	TGTGCCAGCAGCTACGCGAGAGGTTACGAGCAGTACTTC
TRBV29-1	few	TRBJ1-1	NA	CSVVEGMNTEAFF	TGCAGCGTTGTAGAGGGGATGAACACTGAAGCTTTCTTT
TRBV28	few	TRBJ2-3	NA	CASRSWGQARTDTQYF	TGTGCCAGCAGGTCCTGGGGTCAGGCCCGCACAGATACGCAGTATTTT
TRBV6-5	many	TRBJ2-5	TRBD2	CASSYSTSGGETQYF	TGTGCCAGCAGTTACTCGACTAGCGGGGGAGAGACCCAGTACTTC
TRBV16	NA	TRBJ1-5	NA	CASSLGTATPNQPQHF	TGTGCCAGCAGCCTCGGGACCGCTACTCCTAATCAGCCCCAGCATTTT
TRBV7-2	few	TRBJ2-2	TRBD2	CASSLPYAGGHRELFF	TGTGCCAGCAGCTTACCCTATGCGGGGGGGCACCGGGAGCTGTTTTTT
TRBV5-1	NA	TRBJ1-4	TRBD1	CASSLGRQGEEKLFF	TGCGCCAGCAGCTTGGGTAGACAGGGCGAAGAAAAACTGTTTTTT
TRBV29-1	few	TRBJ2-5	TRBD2	CSAIAGGETQYF	TGCAGCGCCATAGCGGGGGGCGAGACCCAGTACTTC
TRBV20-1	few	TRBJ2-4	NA	CSAAEVLAKNIQYF	TGCAGTGCTGCCGAAGTTTTAGCCAAAAACATTCAGTACTTC
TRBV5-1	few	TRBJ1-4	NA	CASSSALGNEKLFF	TGCGCCAGCAGCTCGGCCTTGGGGAATGAAAAACTGTTTTTT
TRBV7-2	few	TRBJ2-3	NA	CASSLMPGDTQYF	TGTGCCAGCAGCTTAATGCCGGGAGATACGCAGTATTTT
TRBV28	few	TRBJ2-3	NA	CASSGGFSTDTQYF	TGTGCCAGCAGTGGGGGGTTCTCCACAGATACGCAGTATTTT
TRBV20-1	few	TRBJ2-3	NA	CSARDSREHTDTQYF	TGCAGTGCTAGAGATAGTAGGGAACACACAGATACGCAGTATTTT
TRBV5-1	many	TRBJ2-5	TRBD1	CASSLAGQGAETQYF	TGCGCCAGCAGCTTGGCCGGACAGGGGGCTGAGACCCAGTACTTC